Following are 8 T cell receptor beta chains from one sample sequenced in a study of cytomegalovirus exposure and HLA in healthy donors. PCR employed 60 Vbeta and 13 Jbeta primers. Only in-frame clones appear in the TCRdb table, and some are missing; sequencing was by immunoSEQ multiplex PCR. Seen here are roughly 100,000 clones, around 77% observed once, and the top ten hold approximately 8%. The sample comprised PBMCs. All receptors come from a female donor in good health and CMV-seronegative.

The chain joins TRBV7-9 to TRBJ2-3, with 7 nucleotides matching TRBD1. CDR1 is SEHNR and CDR2 is FQNEAQ in the germline V gene (reference sequence). The CDR3 covers 13 residues. Losses at the gene ends were 5 bases for V and 10 bases for J; bases not matched to a gene: 9. CDR3 sequence (DNA): TGTGCCAGCAGCGCAAGCCCAGGGGGAGCGCAGTATTTT. Amino acids: CASSASPGGAQYF.

The V and J genes are TRBV7-9 and TRBJ1-1; tentatively, D is TRBD1 (5 bases). Germline assignment: CDR1 SEHNR and CDR2 FQNEAQ (reference sequence). The CDR3 totals 12 residues. Trimming cost V 5 bases and J 8 bases, with 12 bases left between them. CDR3 DNA sequence: TGTGCCAGCAGCCCAGCGACAGTAGAAGCTTTCTTT. It encodes CASSPATVEAFF.

This clone was seen more than once but under ten times. The chain has TRBV7-2 and TRBJ2-2; 7 bases fit TRBD1. Trimming took 3 bases from V and 5 from J; bases not matched to a gene: 6. Germline values: CDR1 SGHTA, CDR2 FQGNSA. The CDR3 covers 15 residues. CDR3 nucleotide sequence: TGTGCCAGCAGCTTCAGGACAGGATGGACCGGGGAGCTGTTTTTT. It codes for CASSFRTGWTGELFF. Based on the CDR3 plus reference TRBV7-2 and TRBJ2-2, the full variable domain is GAGVSQSPSNKVTEKGKDVELRCDPISGHTALYWYRQSLGQGLEFLIYFQGNSAPDKSGLPSDRFSAERTGGSVSTLTIQRTQQEDSAVYLCASSFRTGWTGELFFGEGSRLTVL.

This chain connects TRBV4-3 to TRBJ2-7, with TRBD1 matching over 9 bases. J was trimmed by 4 bases and V by 2 bases; bases with no gene match: 9. From germline, CDR1 is LGHNA and CDR2 YSLEER. The CDR3 is made up of 16 amino acids. CDR3 coding DNA: TGCGCCAGCAGCCAACTAGTCCGGGACAGGGCGTACGAGCAGTACTTC. Translating gives CASSQLVRDRAYEQYF.

This clone was seen a handful of times. The chain has TRBV5-6 and TRBJ2-7; a weak D match, TRBD1 (5 bases). Trimming left V 0 bases short and J 4 bases short, with 23 bases between. The CDR3 runs 18 residues. The germline gives CDR1 SGHDT, CDR2 YYEEEE. CDR3 nucleotides: TGTGCCAGCAGCTTGGAGGCACAGGTTTTTGCTTCCCAATACGAGCAGTACTTC. This gives the protein CASSLEAQVFASQYEQYF.

This clone was detected a few times. The chain links TRBV5-5 to TRBJ1-1, with D perhaps matching TRBD1 (5 bases). Germline CDR1 and CDR2: SGHKS and YYEKEE (reference sequence). The V end lost 4 bases, the J end lost 5 bases, and 15 bases lay between the germline ends. The CDR3 is made up of 14 amino acids. For the CDR3, the DNA is TGTGCCAGCAGCCCAATTCCCAGGGAAACTGAAGCTTTCTTT. Encoded protein: CASSPIPRETEAFF.

The chain has TRBV11-2 and TRBJ2-7; 7 bases line up with TRBD1. The germline CDR1 and CDR2 sequences are SGHAT and FQNNGV. J lost 3 bases, V lost 5 bases, and 7 bases had no gene match. This CDR3 contains 14 residues. The CDR3 bases are TGTGCCAGCAGCCCGGGACAGAGATACTACGAGCAGTACTTC. As protein: CASSPGQRYYEQYF.

The genes are TRBV15 and TRBJ2-1, with 8 bases lining up with TRBD1. V was clipped by 0 bases and J by 4 bases; unmatched bases: 29. Germline V gene data show CDR1 as LNHNV and CDR2 as YYDKDF (reference sequence). The CDR3 has 24 amino acids. The CDR3 DNA follows: TGTGCCACCAGCAGAGATCTAGTCGGCCAATACCAACTTGGGGGACAGGTATCGTACAATGAGCAGTTCTTC. Its translation is CATSRDLVGQYQLGGQVSYNEQFF.